This T cell receptor (beta chain) emerged from a study of T cells in localized non-small cell lung cancer. General study points: The study linked higher blood T cell density to longer overall survival. Sequencing was limited to one tumor region, leaving the possibility of heterogeneity open. Adjacent uninvolved lung tissue had the highest T cell clonality, exceeding tumor.

Assay: immunoSEQ multiplex PCR; the TCRdb copy retains only in-frame clones and omits some. The sample yields about 4,800 clones, 25% to 35% seen once. V gave up 5 bases and J gave up 6 bases, with 10 bases separating them. Germline V CDR1 and CDR2: MNHGY, SAAAGT. This CDR3 has 12 residues. This clone has more than one count but fewer than ten. Its target is unknown. This sequence originates from a woman aged 40-69 years with stage II squamous cell lung carcinoma. The chain couples TRBV6-8 to TRBJ1-1, with D possibly being TRBD1 (6 bases). Material: lung tumor tissue, obtained before any cancer treatment. The CDR3 region is CASSQGLSEAFF. DNA of the CDR3: TGTGCCAGCAGTCAGGGGTTGTCTGAAGCTTTCTTT.